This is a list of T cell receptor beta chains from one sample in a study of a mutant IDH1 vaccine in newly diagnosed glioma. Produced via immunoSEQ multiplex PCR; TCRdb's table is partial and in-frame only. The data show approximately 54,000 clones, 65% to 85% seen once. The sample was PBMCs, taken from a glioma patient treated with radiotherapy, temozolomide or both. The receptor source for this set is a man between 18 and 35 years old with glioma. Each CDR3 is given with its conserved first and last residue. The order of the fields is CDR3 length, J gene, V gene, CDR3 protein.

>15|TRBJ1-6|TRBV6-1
CASMFEPGVWAPLHF
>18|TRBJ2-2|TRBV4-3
CASSQELPRDSNTGELFF
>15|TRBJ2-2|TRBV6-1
CASTQDRGRTGELFF
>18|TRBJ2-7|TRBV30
CAWSVLVIGHRADYEQYF
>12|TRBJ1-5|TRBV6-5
CASKTGSQPQHF
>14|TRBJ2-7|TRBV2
CASRGVGVSYEQYF
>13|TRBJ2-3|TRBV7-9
CASSLAGGRTQYF
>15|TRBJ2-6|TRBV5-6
CASRDNPSGANVLTF
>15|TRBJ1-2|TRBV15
CATSRVRPGEDGYTF
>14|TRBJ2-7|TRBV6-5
CASSYSFEGYEQYF
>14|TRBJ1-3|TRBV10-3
CAIKGELSGNTIYF
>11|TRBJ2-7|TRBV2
CASRGISEQYF
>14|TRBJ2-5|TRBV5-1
CASSSDRGPKTQYF
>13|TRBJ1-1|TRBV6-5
CASRVFVFTEAFF
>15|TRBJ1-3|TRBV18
CASSPRGSPGNTIYF
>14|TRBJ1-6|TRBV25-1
CASSESTGGSPLHF
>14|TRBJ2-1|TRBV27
CASSVSGTANEQFF
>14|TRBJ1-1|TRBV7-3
CASSSLGANTEAFF
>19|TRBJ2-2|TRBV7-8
CASSPSLFRRMQNTGELFF
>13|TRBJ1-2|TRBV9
CASSRSGDYGYTF
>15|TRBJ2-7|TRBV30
CAWSFKAGSIYEQYF
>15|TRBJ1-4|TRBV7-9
CATTNPGRPNEKLFF
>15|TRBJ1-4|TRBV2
CASTGTGSAGEKLFF
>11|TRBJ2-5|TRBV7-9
CASSLRRTQYF
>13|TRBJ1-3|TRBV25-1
CASSDFGRNTIYF
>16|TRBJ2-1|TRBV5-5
CASSVQGQGDYNEQFF
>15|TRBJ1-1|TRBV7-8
CASSLVRTSNTEAFF
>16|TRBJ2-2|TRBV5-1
CASSLNAGGQPGELFF
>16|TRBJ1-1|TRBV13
CASSLLTGWGGTEAFF
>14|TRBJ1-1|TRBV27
CASSLTRQNTEAFF
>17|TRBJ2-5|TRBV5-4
CASSLVLLAGDQETQYF
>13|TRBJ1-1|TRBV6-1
CASSGQGDTEAFF
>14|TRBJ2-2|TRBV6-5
CAAGEGWNTGELFF
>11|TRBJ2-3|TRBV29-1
CSVGRTNTQYF
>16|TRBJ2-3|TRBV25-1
CASSDPSSGGTDTQYF
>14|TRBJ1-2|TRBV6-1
CASSVGGINYGYTF
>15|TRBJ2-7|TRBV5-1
CASSSQGYGWREQYF
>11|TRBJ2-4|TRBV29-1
CSVRGDDIQYF
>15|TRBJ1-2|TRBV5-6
CASSLGSAARYGYTF
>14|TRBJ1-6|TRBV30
CAWRGVAENSPLHF
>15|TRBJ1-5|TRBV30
CAWSEGGAGNQPQHF
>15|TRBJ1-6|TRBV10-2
CASSDLSSYNSPLHF
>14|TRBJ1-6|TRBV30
CAWSLTGGYSPLHF
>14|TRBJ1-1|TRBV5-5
CASSLGQGWTEAFF
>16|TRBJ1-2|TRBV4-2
CASSQAGLGGAGGYTF
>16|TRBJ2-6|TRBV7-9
CASSLQGASGANVLTF